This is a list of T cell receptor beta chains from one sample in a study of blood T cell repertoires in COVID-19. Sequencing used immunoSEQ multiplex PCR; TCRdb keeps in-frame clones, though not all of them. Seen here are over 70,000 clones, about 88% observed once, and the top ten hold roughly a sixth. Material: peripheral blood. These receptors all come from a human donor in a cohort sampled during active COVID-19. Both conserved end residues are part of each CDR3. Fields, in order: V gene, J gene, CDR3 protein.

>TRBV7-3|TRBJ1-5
CASSLEGGQPQHF
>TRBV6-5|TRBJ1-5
CVSSYSGTNSNQPQHF
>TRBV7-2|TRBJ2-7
CASSLGVSGSSYEQYF
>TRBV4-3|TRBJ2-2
CASSQEGLALAGELFF
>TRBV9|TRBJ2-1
CASSPRSGPHEQFF
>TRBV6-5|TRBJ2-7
CASRPRQSSYEQYF
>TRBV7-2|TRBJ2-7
CASSSTSGGIYEQYF
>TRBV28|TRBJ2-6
CASSFSNPGAGANVLTF
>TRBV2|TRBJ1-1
CASSSDRGYEAFF
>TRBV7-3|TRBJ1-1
CASSSQGYTEAFF
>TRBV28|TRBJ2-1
CASLTGGSYNEQFF
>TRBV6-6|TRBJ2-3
CASSLVSSTDTQYF
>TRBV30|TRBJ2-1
CAWSEGQGDINEQFF
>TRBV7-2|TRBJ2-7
CASSSLRREQYF
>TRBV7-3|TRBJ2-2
CASSAPGTENTGELFF
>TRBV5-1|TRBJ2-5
CASSSDRYQYF
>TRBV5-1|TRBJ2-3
CASSQLAAGTDTQYF
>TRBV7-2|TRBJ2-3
CASSAEFTDTQYF